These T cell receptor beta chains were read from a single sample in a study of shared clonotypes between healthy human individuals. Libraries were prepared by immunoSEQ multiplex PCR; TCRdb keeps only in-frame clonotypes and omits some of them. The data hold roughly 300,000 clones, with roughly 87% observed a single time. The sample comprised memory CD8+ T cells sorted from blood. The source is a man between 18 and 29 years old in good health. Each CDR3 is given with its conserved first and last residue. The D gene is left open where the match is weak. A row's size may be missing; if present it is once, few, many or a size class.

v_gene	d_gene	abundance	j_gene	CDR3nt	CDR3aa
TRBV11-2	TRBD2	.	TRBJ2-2	TGTGCCAGCAGCGGACCGGGACTACAAAAAACACCCGGGGAGCTGTTTTTT	CASSGPGLQKTPGELFF
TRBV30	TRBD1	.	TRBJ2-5	TGTGCCTGGACCCCCAACAGGGGGCACCAAGAGACCCAGTACTTC	CAWTPNRGHQETQYF
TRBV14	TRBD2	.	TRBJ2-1	TGTGCCAGCAGGCATAGCGGGGGGGCTCGGAATGAGCAGTTCTTC	CASRHSGGARNEQFF
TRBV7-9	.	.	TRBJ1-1	TGTGCCAGCAGCTCCACAGGGAACACTGAAGCTTTCTTT	CASSSTGNTEAFF
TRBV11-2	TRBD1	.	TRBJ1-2	TGTGCCAGCAGCTTAAGGACAGGGGGCCTTAGTTCCTATGGCTACACCTTC	CASSLRTGGLSSYGYTF
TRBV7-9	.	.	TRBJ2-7	TGTGCCAGCAGCTTGCGGAGGAGCTCCTACGAGCAGTACTTC	CASSLRRSSYEQYF
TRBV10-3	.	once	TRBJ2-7	TGTGCCATCAGTGCCTCCTCCTACGAGCAGTACTTC	CAISASSYEQYF
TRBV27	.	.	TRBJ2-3	TGTGCCAGCAGGAGGCCTAGCACAGATACGCAGTATTTT	CASRRPSTDTQYF
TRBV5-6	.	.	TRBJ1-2	TGTGCCAGCAGGAAAATCCAGGGGTACTATGGCTACACCTTC	CASRKIQGYYGYTF
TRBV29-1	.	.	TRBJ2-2	TGCAGCGTCTTCTGGGGGCGGACCGGGGAGCTGTTTTTT	CSVFWGRTGELFF
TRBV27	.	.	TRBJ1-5	TGTGCCAGCAGTTTACAGGGGTATCAGCCCCAGCATTTT	CASSLQGYQPQHF
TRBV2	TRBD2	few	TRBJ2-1	TGTGCCTGCCCAGCGGGACCCTACAATGAGCAGTTCTTC	CACPAGPYNEQFF
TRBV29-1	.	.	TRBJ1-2	TGCAGCGTTGAGGGGACTTTTGGCTACACCTTC	CSVEGTFGYTF
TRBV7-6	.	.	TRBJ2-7	TGTGCCAGCAGCTTAGCGCTGGCCGGGGAGCAGTACTTC	CASSLALAGEQYF
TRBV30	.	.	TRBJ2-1	TGTGCCTGGAGTGGAGAGGGCATTGAGCAGTTCTTC	CAWSGEGIEQFF
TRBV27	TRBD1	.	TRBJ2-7	TGTGCCAGCGGGACAGGCGACTCCTACGAGCAGTACTTC	CASGTGDSYEQYF
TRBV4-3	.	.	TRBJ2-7	TGCGCCAGCAGCCAAGAATTCGGGCTTATAACCTACGAGCAGTACTTC	CASSQEFGLITYEQYF
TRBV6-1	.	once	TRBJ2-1	TGTGCCAGCAGCCTGGACCGACGATTTAGTGATGAGCAGTTCTTC	CASSLDRRFSDEQFF
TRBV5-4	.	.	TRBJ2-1	TGTGCCAGCAGTTGGGACCGGGGATTCAATGAGCAGTTCTTC	CASSWDRGFNEQFF
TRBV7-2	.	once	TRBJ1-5	TGTGCCAGCAGCTTGAGATCTCAGCCCCAGCATTTT	CASSLRSQPQHF
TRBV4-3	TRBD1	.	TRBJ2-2	TGCGCCAGCAGCCAAGATCCCCCGGGACAGACTACCACCGGGGAGCTGTTTTTT	CASSQDPPGQTTTGELFF
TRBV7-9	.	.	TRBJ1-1	TGTGCCAGCAGCTATGACAGTTATAGCACTGAAGCTTTCTTT	CASSYDSYSTEAFF
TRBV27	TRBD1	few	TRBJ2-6	TGTGCCAGCAGCCCGACAGGGGGAGCTGGGGCCAACGTCCTGACTTTC	CASSPTGGAGANVLTF
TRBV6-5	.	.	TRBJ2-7	TGTGCCAGCAGTTACGGGGCAGGGGTCCCCTACGAGCAGTACTTC	CASSYGAGVPYEQYF
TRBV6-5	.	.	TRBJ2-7	TGTGCCAGCAGTTACAGCCGGGGCTCCTACGAGCAGTACTTC	CASSYSRGSYEQYF
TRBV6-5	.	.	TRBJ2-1	TGTGCCAGCAGTTACGGTAGTCCCCCCTCCTACAATGAGCAGTTCTTC	CASSYGSPPSYNEQFF
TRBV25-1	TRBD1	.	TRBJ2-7	TGTGCCAGCAGTGATACAGGGGGAGGTGAGCAGTACTTC	CASSDTGGGEQYF
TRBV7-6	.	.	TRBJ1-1	TGTGCCAGCAGCTCATGGGACACTGAAGCTTTCTTT	CASSSWDTEAFF
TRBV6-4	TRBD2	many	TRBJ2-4	TGTGCCAGCAGTGAGGATACTAGCGCGGGCAAAAACATTCAGTACTTC	CASSEDTSAGKNIQYF
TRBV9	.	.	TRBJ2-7	TGTGCCAGCAGCGTCTCCCCTACGGATGCCTACGAGCAGTACTTC	CASSVSPTDAYEQYF
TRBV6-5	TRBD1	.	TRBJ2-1	TGTGCCAGCAGTTACAGGAAAGGACAGGGGATCGATGAGCAGTTCTTC	CASSYRKGQGIDEQFF
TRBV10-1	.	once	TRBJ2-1	TGCGCCAGCAGTGAGTCTGGGAATGAGCAGTTCTTC	CASSESGNEQFF
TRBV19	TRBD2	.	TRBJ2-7	TGTGCCAGTAGTAGCGGGGGCTCCTACGAGCAGTACTTC	CASSSGGSYEQYF
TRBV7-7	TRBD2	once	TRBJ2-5	TGTGCTAGCAGCCCGGGGACTAGCGGGAGTTTACGGGAGACCCAGTACTTC	CASSPGTSGSLRETQYF
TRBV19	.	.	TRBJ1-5	TGTGCCAGTAGACTAGGGGGTCAGCCCCAGCATTTT	CASRLGGQPQHF
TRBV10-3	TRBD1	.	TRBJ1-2	TGTGCCATCACCACGGGGACAGGGGGCGTCTATGGCTACACCTTC	CAITTGTGGVYGYTF
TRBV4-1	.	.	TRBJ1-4	TGCGCCAGCAGCCACCTGACAACTAATGAAAAACTGTTTTTT	CASSHLTTNEKLFF
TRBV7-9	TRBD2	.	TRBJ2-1	TGTGCCAGCAGCCCTAACGGGGACTATGAAAATGAGCAGTTCTTC	CASSPNGDYENEQFF
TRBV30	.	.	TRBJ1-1	TGTGCCTGGAGTAAGGGGGTCACTGAAGCTTTCTTT	CAWSKGVTEAFF
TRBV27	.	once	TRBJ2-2	TGTGCCAGCAGTTTATTTGGGGGGCCTATGGGCGGGGAGCTGTTTTTT	CASSLFGGPMGGELFF
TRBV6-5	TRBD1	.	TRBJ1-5	TGTGCCAGCAGCAGACAGGGGGCGGCTCAGCCCCAGCATTTT	CASSRQGAAQPQHF
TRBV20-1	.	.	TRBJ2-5	TGCAGTGCTAGGGGGAGGGAGACCCAGTACTTC	CSARGRETQYF
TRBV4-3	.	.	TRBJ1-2	TGCGCCAGCAGCCAAGAGGGACCCTATGGCTACACCTTC	CASSQEGPYGYTF
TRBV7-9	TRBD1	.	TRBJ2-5	TGTGCCAGCAGAACCGGGACAGAAGAGACCCAGTACTTC	CASRTGTEETQYF
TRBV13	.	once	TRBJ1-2	TGTGCCAGCAGCCCCGAAGGGGCGTACTATGGCTACACCTTC	CASSPEGAYYGYTF
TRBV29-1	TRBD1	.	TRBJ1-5	TGCAGCGTTGAAGGACAGGGCAGCGAGCCCCAGCATTTT	CSVEGQGSEPQHF
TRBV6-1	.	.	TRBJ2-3	TGTGCCAGCAGTGAACCCCATCACCAGGGAATCACAGATACGCAGTATTTT	CASSEPHHQGITDTQYF
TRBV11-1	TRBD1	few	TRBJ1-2	TGTGCCAGCAGCCCTACAGGGGTATCTGGCTACACCTTC	CASSPTGVSGYTF
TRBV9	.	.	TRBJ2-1	TGTGCCAGCAGCGTAGTTCAGGGCGGTGAGCAGTTCTTC	CASSVVQGGEQFF
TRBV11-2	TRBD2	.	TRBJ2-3	TGTGCCAGCAGCTTAATCCCTAGCGGGAGAGGGGATACGCAGTATTTT	CASSLIPSGRGDTQYF